This record looks at one TCR beta chain sequence and its context. Its antigen is undetermined. PCR employed 60 Vbeta and 13 Jbeta primers. TCRdb's copy holds only in-frame clones and misses some; the assay was immunoSEQ multiplex PCR. This sample has 90,000 or so clones, with roughly two thirds found just once. This specimen comes from a study of cytomegalovirus exposure and HLA in healthy donors. On the study more broadly: Falling in the Caucasian-associated ancestry cluster were roughly 80% of a few hundred genotyped donors. Overall study findings and caveats: Segments of the TCR beta V type were, in most cases, productive about 87% or about 30% of the time in an earlier analysis. Presence/absence comparisons presumed near-even sequencing depth among donors.

CDR1 MNHEY and CDR2 SVGAGI come from the germline V gene. CDR3 length: 13 amino acids. V lost 5 bases and J 5 bases, leaving 12 bases between the germline ends. The V call is TRBV6-5, the J call TRBJ1-2; D is possibly TRBD1 (5 bases). This TCR was sampled from a woman in her forties or fifties in good health and CMV-seropositive. Sequenced material: PBMCs. This CDR3 is CASSPGVWYGYTF. DNA of the CDR3: TGTGCCAGCAGTCCGGGGGTATGGTATGGCTACACCTTC.